These 25 T cell receptor beta chains came from one sample sequenced in a study of blood T cell repertoires in COVID-19. Assay used: immunoSEQ multiplex PCR; TCRdb lists only in-frame clones, some missing. The data show around 250,000 clones, roughly 85% seen once. The sample comprised peripheral blood. These receptors were taken from a woman aged 18 to 35 with acute or convalescent COVID-19.

This sequence joins TRBV27 and TRBJ2-1; tentative D call: TRBD2 (6 bases). The CDR3 consists of 13 residues. Germline V gene sequence: CDR1 MNHEY, CDR2 SMNVEV (reference sequence). V was cut by 3 bases and J by 12 bases, with 15 bases left in between. The CDR3 DNA reads TGTGCCAGCAGTTTTCGCGGGGATTGGGTGCAGTTCTTC. It yields the protein CASSFRGDWVQFF.

CDR3 sequence reads: CASSSGLAGREQYF. CDR3 nucleotides: TGCGCCAGCAGCTCGGGACTAGCGGGACGCGAGCAGTACTTC. The rearrangement uses TRBV5-1 and TRBJ2-7, with 13 positions matching TRBD2. This CDR3 is 14 amino acids long. J was trimmed by 6 bases and V by 3 bases; bases with no gene match: 3. Germline CDR1 is SGHRS and CDR2 is YFSETQ.

The rearrangement joins TRBV3-1 (or the pseudogene TRBV3-2) to TRBJ2-7, with 7 bases aligning to TRBD1. The V and J ends lost 0 bases and 0 bases, in that order; junction bases with no gene match: 8. In germline, CDR1 is LGHDT, CDR2 YNNKEL (reference sequence). The CDR3 consists of 17 residues. In DNA, the CDR3 is TGTGCCAGCAGCCAAGATCTGGGACAGAGCAGCTCCTACGAGCAGTACTTC. This translates into CASSQDLGQSSSYEQYF.

This clone appeared many times. This chain joins TRBV4-3 and TRBJ1-2; D may be TRBD1 (6 bases). CDR1 and CDR2 (germline): LGHNA, YSLEER. This CDR3 is 13 amino acids long. V gave up 4 bases and J gave up 8 bases, with 14 bases separating them. In DNA form, the CDR3 reads TGCGCCAGCAGCCCATACAGGGACGGGGGCTACACCTTC. Translating gives CASSPYRDGGYTF.

The chain is built from TRBV11-2 and TRBJ2-1; TRBD2 aligns across 8 bases. V gave up 1 base and J gave up 13 bases; unmatched junction bases: 3. Germline V lookup: CDR1 SGHAT, CDR2 FQNNGV. This CDR3 is 12 amino acids long. The CDR3 sequence is CASSLAGGHQFF. The CDR3 bases are TGTGCCAGCAGCTTAGCGGGAGGGCACCAGTTCTTC. Combining the CDR3 with reference TRBV11-2 and TRBJ2-1 gives the whole variable domain EAGVAQSPRYKIIEKRQSVAFWCNPISGHATLYWYQQILGQGPKLLIQFQNNGVVDDSQLPKDRFSAERLKGVDSTLKIQPAKLEDSAVYLCASSLAGGHQFFGPGTRLTVL.

This clone was seen a few times. The CDR3 reads CASSRSLSSTEAFF. The CDR3 DNA follows: TGTGCCAGCAGCCGTTCCCTAAGTAGCACTGAAGCTTTCTTT. The V call is TRBV2, the J call TRBJ1-1; D not resolved. The CDR3 is 14 amino acids. V gave up 6 bases and J gave up 4 bases, with 15 bases separating them. Per germline, CDR1 SNHLY and CDR2 FYNNEI.

The table lists this clone with a count of one. V gene TRBV7-2 combines with J gene TRBJ2-7; TRBD2 matches at 9 bases. V shed 2 bases, J shed 6 bases, and the junction held 17 bases outside the gene matches. Per the germline V gene, CDR1 is SGHTA and CDR2 is FQGNSA. This CDR3 spans 18 amino acids. The CDR3 DNA follows: TGTGCCAGCAGCTTAAGGGGCTCGACTAGCGGTTCCCTAAGCGAGCAGTACTTC. The encoded protein is CASSLRGSTSGSLSEQYF.

This chain uses TRBV4-3 with TRBJ2-1, with 7 bases matching TRBD2. Looked up from germline, CDR1 is LGHNA and CDR2 is YSLEER. Trimming took 0 bases from V and 6 from J; bases not matched to a gene: 14. CDR3 length: 18 amino acids. CDR3 nucleotide sequence: TGCGCCAGCAGCCAAGAAGTTCGCGGGAGAGCTCTTTCCAATGAGCAGTTCTTC. Its protein is CASSQEVRGRALSNEQFF.

This chain uses TRBV3-1 (or the pseudogene TRBV3-2) with TRBJ2-2; 13 nucleotides line up with TRBD2. With 3 bases clipped from V and 6 bases from J, the junction kept 7 bases outside the gene matches. Germline lookup yields CDR1 LGHDT and CDR2 YNNKEL (reference sequence). CDR3 length equals 17 residues. The CDR3 DNA reads as TGTGCCAGCAGCCAGGGACTAGCGGGATCCGTCCCCGGGGAGCTGTTTTTT. Its protein product is CASSQGLAGSVPGELFF.

V usage is TRBV2 and J usage is TRBJ1-1, with 8 bases matching TRBD1. Germline lookup yields CDR1 SNHLY and CDR2 FYNNEI. V gave up 4 bases and J gave up 2 bases; unmatched junction bases: 9. The CDR3 spans 16 residues. CDR3 coding DNA: TGTGCCAGCAGTGGCCCGGGACAGGCCTCAAACACTGAAGCTTTCTTT. As protein: CASSGPGQASNTEAFF.

This sequence joins TRBV6-1 and TRBJ1-4; tentatively, D is TRBD1 (5 bases). Germline V lookup: CDR1 MNHNS, CDR2 SASEGT. Trimming removed 2 bases at V and 1 base at J, with 8 bases between. The CDR3 consists of 15 residues. The CDR3 DNA reads TGTGCCAGCAGTGAACTGGGGGGAACTAATGAAAAACTGTTTTTT. It codes for CASSELGGTNEKLFF.

In its sample, this clone was seen once. V is TRBV6-5 and J is TRBJ2-1; 8 bases align to TRBD2. The CDR3 is made up of 13 amino acids. V was clipped by 6 bases and J by 6 bases; unmatched bases: 4. Germline values: CDR1 MNHEY, CDR2 SVGAGI. The CDR3 region is CASRGLGGNEQFF. The CDR3 coding sequence is TGTGCCAGCAGGGGACTAGGGGGCAATGAGCAGTTCTTC.

V is TRBV9 and J is TRBJ2-3, with 8 nucleotides matching TRBD2. This CDR3 spans 13 amino acids. V lost 7 bases to trimming and J lost 1 base; unmatched junction nucleotides: 2. Germline CDR1 SGDLS, CDR2 YYNGEE. CDR3 DNA: TGTGCCAGCCCGCGGGAGGGCACAGATACGCAGTATTTT. Translation: CASPREGTDTQYF. The variable domain in full, completed from reference TRBV9 and TRBJ2-3, reads DSGVTQTPKHLITATGQRVTLRCSPRSGDLSVYWYQQSLDQGLQFLIQYYNGEERAKGNILERFSAQQFPDLHSELNLSSLELGDSALYFCASPREGTDTQYFGPGTRLTVL.

This clone was recorded a few times. The V call is TRBV18, the J call TRBJ1-1; D ambiguous. The ends were cut back, 3 bases at V and 5 bases at J, with 13 bases in the middle. The germline V gene encodes CDR1 KGHSH and CDR2 LQKENI. This CDR3 is built from 14 residues. CDR3 bases: TGTGCCAGCTCACCCGAGTTGAGTAGAACTGAAGCTTTCTTT. Its translation is CASSPELSRTEAFF. Full variable domain (outside the CDR3, taken from reference TRBV18 and TRBJ1-1): NAGVMQNPRHLVRRRGQEARLRCSPMKGHSHVYWYRQLPEEGLKFMVYLQKENIIDESGMPKERFSAEFPKEGPSILRIQQVVRGDSAAYFCASSPELSRTEAFFGQGTRLTVV.

Only a few counts were recorded for this clone. The rearrangement links TRBV5-1 to TRBJ1-1, with D hard to call. Germline V lookup: CDR1 SGHRS, CDR2 YFSETQ. This CDR3 comprises 13 residues. Deletions cut 3 bases from V and 5 bases from J, with 11 bases between. CDR3: CASSSIPGTEAFF. CDR3 sequence (DNA): TGCGCCAGCAGCTCTATTCCGGGGACTGAAGCTTTCTTT. Supplemented by reference TRBV5-1 and TRBJ1-1, the full variable domain reads KAGVTQTPRYLIKTRGQQVTLSCSPISGHRSVSWYQQTPGQGLQFLFEYFSETQRNKGNFPGRFSGRQFSNSRSEMNVSTLELGDSALYLCASSSIPGTEAFFGQGTRLTVV.

The chain employs TRBV5-6 and TRBJ2-7; D uncertain. The germline gives CDR1 SGHDT, CDR2 YYEEEE. The ends were cut back, 1 base at V and 6 bases at J, with 8 bases in the middle. The CDR3 sequence is 12 residues long. The CDR3 DNA reads as TGTGCCAGCAGCTTGTTTGTCGGCGAGCAGTACTTC. Translation: CASSLFVGEQYF.

The chain links TRBV28 to TRBJ2-7, with TRBD1 identical over 7 bases. The CDR3 consists of 15 residues. The germline V gene encodes CDR1 MDHEN and CDR2 SYDVKM. Unmatched junction bases numbered 8, after V lost 6 bases and J lost 0 bases. This CDR3 reads CASRIQGWDSYEQYF. The CDR3 DNA is TGTGCCAGCAGGATACAGGGGTGGGACTCCTACGAGCAGTACTTC.

The gene calls are TRBV28 and TRBJ1-2; 8 bases map to TRBD1. CDR3 length: 13 amino acids. Germline V lookup: CDR1 MDHEN, CDR2 SYDVKM. The ends lost 5 bases at V and 7 bases at J; junction bases unmatched: 6. CDR3 nucleotides: TGTGCCAGCAGTCCCGGACAGGGACCTGGCTACACCTTC. Protein product: CASSPGQGPGYTF.

The chain recombines TRBV2 with TRBJ2-6; possible D gene TRBD1, 5 bases. Germline CDR1 and CDR2: SNHLY and FYNNEI. Trimming removed 4 bases at V and 1 base at J, with 8 bases between. There are 15 residues in the CDR3. CDR3 nucleotide sequence: TGTGCCAGCAGTGGTTCAGGGTCTGGGGCCAACGTCCTGACTTTC. Amino acids: CASSGSGSGANVLTF. Full variable domain (rest looked up from reference TRBV2 and TRBJ2-6): EPEVTQTPSHQVTQMGQEVILRCVPISNHLYFYWYRQILGQKVEFLVSFYNNEISEKSEIFDDQFSVERPDGSNFTLKIRSTKLEDSAMYFCASSGSGSGANVLTFGAGSRLTVL.

The rearrangement joins TRBV28 to TRBJ1-2; possibly TRBD1 for D (6 bases). Per germline, CDR1 MDHEN and CDR2 SYDVKM. Trimming took off 3 bases at V and 2 bases at J, with 10 bases between the two ends. The CDR3 runs 14 residues. The CDR3 DNA reads TGTGCCAGCAGTTTGTCGGACAGCAACTATGGCTACACCTTC. This sequence encodes CASSLSDSNYGYTF.

The CDR3 region has the DNA TGCGCCAGCAGCTTGGAACTAGCGGGAGGCGCAGATACGCAGTATTTT. Translating it yields CASSLELAGGADTQYF. The V gene is TRBV5-1, the J gene TRBJ2-3; 12 bases are shared with TRBD2. The CDR3 contains 16 residues. V trimming: 0 bases; J trimming: 4 bases; junction bases outside the gene matches: 3. Germline values: CDR1 SGHRS, CDR2 YFSETQ.

This clone was seen only a few times. The chain combines TRBV9 with TRBJ2-1; TRBD2 agrees at 10 bases. The CDR3 has 14 amino acids. V was pared by 3 bases and J by 9 bases, with 6 bases of the junction left unmatched. Germline V gives CDR1 SGDLS, CDR2 YYNGEE. CDR3 loop: CASSASGRKSEQFF. DNA of the CDR3: TGTGCCAGCAGCGCTAGCGGGAGAAAGAGTGAGCAGTTCTTC.

The chain links TRBV6-4 to TRBJ2-1; 8 nucleotides match TRBD1. V trimming: 3 bases; J trimming: 3 bases; junction bases outside the gene matches: 10. The CDR3 is made up of 17 amino acids. Germline CDR1 MRHNA, CDR2 SNTAGT. CDR3 DNA: TGTGCCAGCAGTGATGAGGGGAGTGGACAGGGCTACAATGAGCAGTTCTTC. Its protein is CASSDEGSGQGYNEQFF.

The J gene is TRBJ1-4, the V gene TRBV4-3; D not resolved. CDR1 is LGHNA, CDR2 YSLEER, per germline. The CDR3 is 15 amino acids. V lost 1 base to trimming and J lost 4 bases, with 10 bases between them. This CDR3 reads CASSQVTENNEKLFF. In nucleotides, the CDR3 is TGCGCCAGCAGCCAAGTAACAGAAAATAATGAAAAACTGTTTTTT.

This chain links TRBV11-2 with TRBJ2-3, with TRBD2 identical over 7 bases. Germline trimming cut 1 base from V and 3 bases from J; bases unmatched to any gene: 10. The V gene's germline CDR1 is SGHAT and CDR2 FQNNGV. CDR3 length equals 17 residues. The CDR3, as DNA: TGTGCCAGCAGCTTAGTTTGGGGAGGGCCCGTTACAGATACGCAGTATTTT. Translated: CASSLVWGGPVTDTQYF.